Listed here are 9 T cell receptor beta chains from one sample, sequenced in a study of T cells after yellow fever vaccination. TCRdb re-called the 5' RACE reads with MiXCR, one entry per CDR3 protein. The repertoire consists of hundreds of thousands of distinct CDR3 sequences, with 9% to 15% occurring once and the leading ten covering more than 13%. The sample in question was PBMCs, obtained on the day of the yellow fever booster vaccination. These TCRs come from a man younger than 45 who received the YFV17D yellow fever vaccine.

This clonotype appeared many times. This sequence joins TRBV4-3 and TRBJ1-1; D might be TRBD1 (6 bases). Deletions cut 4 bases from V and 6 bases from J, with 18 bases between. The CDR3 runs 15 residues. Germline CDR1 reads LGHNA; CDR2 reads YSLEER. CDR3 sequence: CASSRTTGNVAEAFF. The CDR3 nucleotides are TGCGCCAGCAGCCGCACGACAGGTAACGTCGCTGAAGCTTTCTTT.

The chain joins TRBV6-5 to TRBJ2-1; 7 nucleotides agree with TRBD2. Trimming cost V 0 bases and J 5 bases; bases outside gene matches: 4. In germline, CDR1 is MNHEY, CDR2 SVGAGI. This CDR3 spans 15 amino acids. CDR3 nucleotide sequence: TGTGCCAGCAGTTACTCGGCGGGAGCCAACAATGAGCAGTTCTTC. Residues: CASSYSAGANNEQFF.

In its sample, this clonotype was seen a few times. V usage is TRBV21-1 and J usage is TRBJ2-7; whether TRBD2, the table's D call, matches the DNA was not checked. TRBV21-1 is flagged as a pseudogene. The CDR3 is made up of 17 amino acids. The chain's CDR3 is CASSTGGLAGGPYEQYF. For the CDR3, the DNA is TGTGCCAGCAGCACGGGGGGACTAGCGGGAGGCCCCTACGAGCAGTACTTC.

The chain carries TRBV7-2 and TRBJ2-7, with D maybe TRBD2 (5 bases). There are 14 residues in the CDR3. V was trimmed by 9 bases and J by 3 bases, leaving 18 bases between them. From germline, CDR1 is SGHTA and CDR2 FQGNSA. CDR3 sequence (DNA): TGTGCCAGTTGGGCGGGCGCTGGGAGCTACGAGCAGTACTTC. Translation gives CASWAGAGSYEQYF. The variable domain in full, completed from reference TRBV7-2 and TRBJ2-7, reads GAGVSQSPSNKVTEKGKDVELRCDPISGHTALYWYRQSLGQGLEFLIYFQGNSAPDKSGLPSDRFSAERTGGSVSTLTIQRTQQEDSAVYLCASWAGAGSYEQYFGPGTRLTVT.

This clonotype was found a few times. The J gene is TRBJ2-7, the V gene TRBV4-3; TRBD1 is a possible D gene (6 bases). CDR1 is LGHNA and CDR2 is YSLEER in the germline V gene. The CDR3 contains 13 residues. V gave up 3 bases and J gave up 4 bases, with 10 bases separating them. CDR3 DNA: TGCGCCAGCAGCCAGGGGGCAAGGTACGAGCAGTACTTC. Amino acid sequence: CASSQGARYEQYF.

In DNA form, the CDR3 reads TGTGCCAGCAGCCTCGGGACTAGCGGGGCCAGACGAGAGACCCAGTACTTC. This sequence encodes CASSLGTSGARRETQYF. V usage is TRBV11-1 and J usage is TRBJ2-5, with TRBD2 matching 13 bases. The germline gives CDR1 SGHAT, CDR2 FQDESV (reference sequence). The CDR3 consists of 17 residues. V lost 5 bases and J lost 4; bases outside the gene matches: 10.

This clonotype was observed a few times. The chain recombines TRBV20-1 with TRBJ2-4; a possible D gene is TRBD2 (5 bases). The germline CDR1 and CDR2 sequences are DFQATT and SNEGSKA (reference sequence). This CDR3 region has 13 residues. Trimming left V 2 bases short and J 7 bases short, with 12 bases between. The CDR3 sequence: CSARSGSGNIQYF. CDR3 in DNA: TGCAGTGCTAGAAGTGGGAGTGGTAACATTCAGTACTTC.

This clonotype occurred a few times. CDR3 DNA sequence: TGTGCCAGCAGTAAAATACAGGGGATCCACCTTCTCATGAACACTGAAGCTTTCTTT. It yields the protein CASSKIQGIHLLMNTEAFF. The gene calls are TRBV6-1 and TRBJ1-1; 7 nucleotides match TRBD1. Germline lookup yields CDR1 MNHNS and CDR2 SASEGT. CDR3 size: 19 residues. Trimming at V came to 5 bases and at J to 0 bases, leaving 18 bases not matched to a gene.

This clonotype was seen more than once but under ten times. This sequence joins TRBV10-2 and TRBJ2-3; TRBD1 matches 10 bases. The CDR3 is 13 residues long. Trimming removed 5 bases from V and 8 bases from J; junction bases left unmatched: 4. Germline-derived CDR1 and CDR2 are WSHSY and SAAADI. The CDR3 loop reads CASSFGQGVTQYF. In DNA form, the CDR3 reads TGCGCCAGCAGTTTCGGACAGGGGGTTACGCAGTATTTT.